This T cell receptor (beta chain) was identified in a study of regulatory T cells in long-lasting Graves disease. Study summary: Prior antithyroid drug treatment in newly diagnosed Graves' patients lasted under 3 months.

Study-level findings and limits: Persistent-disease Graves' patients showed less TCR diversity than new cases.

In building TCR beta libraries, iRepertoire HTBI primers were used together with Arm-PCR of CDR3 regions. TCRdb re-called the multiplex PCR reads through MiXCR, storing one row per CDR3 protein. The table lists approximately 400,000 distinct CDR3 sequences, 15% of them singletons. In regard to this clonotype: The antigen is undetermined.

The time point was: newly diagnosed GD, antithyroid drugs for less than 3 months. Generation of the TCR library employed RNA extracted from PBMCs. Graves' disease diagnosis followed American Thyroid Association guidelines. J lost 8 bases, V lost 7 bases, and 11 bases had no gene match. The CDR3 is made up of 16 amino acids. These data are also associated with another study on T cells in Graves' hyperthyroidism and ophthalmopathy. That work states: Most thyroid clonotypes expanded above 0.001 appeared in blood too.

This TCR was sampled from a woman under 40 with Graves disease. The chain joins TRBV12-3 or TRBV12-4 to TRBJ2-3, with 14 bases matching TRBD2. The sequences come from peripheral blood mononuclear cells (PBMCs), collected at new diagnosis, from a patient treated with antithyroid drugs. The CDR3 is CASIPTSGRAVGTQYF. In DNA, the CDR3 is TGTGCCAGCATCCCGACTAGCGGGAGGGCCGTGGGTACGCAGTATTTT.